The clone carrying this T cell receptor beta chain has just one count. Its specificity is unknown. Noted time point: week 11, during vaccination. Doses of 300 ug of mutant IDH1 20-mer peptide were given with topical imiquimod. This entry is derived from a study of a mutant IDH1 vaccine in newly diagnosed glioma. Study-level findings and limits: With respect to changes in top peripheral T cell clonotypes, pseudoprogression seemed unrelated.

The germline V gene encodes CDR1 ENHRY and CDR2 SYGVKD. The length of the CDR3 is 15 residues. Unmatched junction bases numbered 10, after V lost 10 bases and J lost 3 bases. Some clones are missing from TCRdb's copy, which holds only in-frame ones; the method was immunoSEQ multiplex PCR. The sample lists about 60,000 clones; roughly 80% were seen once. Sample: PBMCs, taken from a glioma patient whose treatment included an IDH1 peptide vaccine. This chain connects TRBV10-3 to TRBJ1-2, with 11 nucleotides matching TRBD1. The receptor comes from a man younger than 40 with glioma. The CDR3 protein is CATRDRGRMDYGYTF. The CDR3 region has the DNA TGTGCCACCCGGGACAGGGGGAGAATGGACTATGGCTACACCTTC.